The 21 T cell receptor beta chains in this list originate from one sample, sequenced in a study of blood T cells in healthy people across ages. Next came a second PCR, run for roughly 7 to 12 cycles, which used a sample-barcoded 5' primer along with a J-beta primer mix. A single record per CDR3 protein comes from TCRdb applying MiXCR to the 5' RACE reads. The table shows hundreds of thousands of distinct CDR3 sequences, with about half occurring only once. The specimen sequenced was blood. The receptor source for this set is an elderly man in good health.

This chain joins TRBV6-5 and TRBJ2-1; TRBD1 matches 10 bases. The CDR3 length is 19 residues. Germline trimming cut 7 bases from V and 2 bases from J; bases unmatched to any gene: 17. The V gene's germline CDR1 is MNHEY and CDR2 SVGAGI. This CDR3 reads CASTYWGGTGEVTYNEQFF. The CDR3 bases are TGTGCCAGCACCTACTGGGGGGGGACAGGGGAGGTAACCTACAATGAGCAGTTCTTC.

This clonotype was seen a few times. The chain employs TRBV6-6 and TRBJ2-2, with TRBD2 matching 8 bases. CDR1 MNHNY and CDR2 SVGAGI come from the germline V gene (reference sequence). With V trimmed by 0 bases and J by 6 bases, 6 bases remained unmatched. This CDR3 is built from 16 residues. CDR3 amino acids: CASSYSSGNSPGELFF. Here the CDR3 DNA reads TGTGCCAGCAGTTACTCTAGCGGGAATAGTCCCGGGGAGCTGTTTTTT.

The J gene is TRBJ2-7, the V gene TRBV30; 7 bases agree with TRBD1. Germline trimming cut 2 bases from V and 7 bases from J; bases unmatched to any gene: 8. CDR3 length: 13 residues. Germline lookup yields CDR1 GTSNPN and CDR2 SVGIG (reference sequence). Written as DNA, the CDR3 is TGTGCCTGGAGTAGGACAGGAGGTTATGAGCAGTACTTC. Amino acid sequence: CAWSRTGGYEQYF.

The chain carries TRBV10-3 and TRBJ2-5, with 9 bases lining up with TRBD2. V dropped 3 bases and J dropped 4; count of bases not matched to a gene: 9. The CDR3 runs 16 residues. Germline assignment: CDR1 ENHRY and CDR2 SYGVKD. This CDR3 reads CAISDDSGRGGETQYF. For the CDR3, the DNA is TGTGCCATCAGTGATGATAGCGGGAGAGGGGGAGAGACCCAGTACTTC.

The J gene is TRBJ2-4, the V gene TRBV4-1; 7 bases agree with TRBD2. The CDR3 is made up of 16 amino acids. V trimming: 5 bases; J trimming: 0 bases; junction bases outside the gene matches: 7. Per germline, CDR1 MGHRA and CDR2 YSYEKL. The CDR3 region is CASSSYSSGAKNIQYF. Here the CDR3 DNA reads TGCGCCAGCAGCTCATATTCTAGCGGAGCCAAAAACATTCAGTACTTC.

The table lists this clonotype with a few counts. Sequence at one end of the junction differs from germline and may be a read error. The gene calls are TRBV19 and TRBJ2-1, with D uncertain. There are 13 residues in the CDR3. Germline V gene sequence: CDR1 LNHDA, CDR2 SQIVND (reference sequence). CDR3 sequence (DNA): TGCGCCAGCAGTATTGGATCCAACAATGAGCAGTTCTTC. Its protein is CASSIGSNNEQFF. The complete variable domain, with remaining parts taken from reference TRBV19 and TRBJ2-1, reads DGGITQSPKYLFRKEGQNVTLSCEQNLNHDAMYWYRQDPGQGLRLIYYSQIVNDFQKGDIAEGYSVSREKKESFPLTVTSAQKNPTAFYLCASSIGSNNEQFFGPGTRLTVL.

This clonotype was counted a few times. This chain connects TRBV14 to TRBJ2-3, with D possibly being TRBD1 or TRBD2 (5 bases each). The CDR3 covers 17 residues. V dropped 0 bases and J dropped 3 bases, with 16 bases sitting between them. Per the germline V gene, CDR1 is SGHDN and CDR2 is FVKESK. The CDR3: CASSQDHLAGGTDTQYF. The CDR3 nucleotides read TGTGCCAGCAGCCAAGATCACCTTGCTGGGGGTACAGATACGCAGTATTTT.

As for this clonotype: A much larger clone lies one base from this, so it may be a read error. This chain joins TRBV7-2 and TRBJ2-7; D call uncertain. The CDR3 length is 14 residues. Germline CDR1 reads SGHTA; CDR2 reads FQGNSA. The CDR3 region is CASSLSHSSYERYF. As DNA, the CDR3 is TGTGCCAGCAGCTTATCGCACAGTTCCTACGAGCGGTACTTC.

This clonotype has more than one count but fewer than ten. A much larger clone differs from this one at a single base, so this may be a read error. The CDR3 loop reads CASSQAIRNEQFF. The DNA of the CDR3 is TGTGCCAGCAGCCAAGCCATTAGGAATGAGCAGTTCTTC. The V call is TRBV14, the J call TRBJ2-1; D is unclear. Germline values: CDR1 SGHDN, CDR2 FVKESK. Deletions cut 1 base from V and 7 bases from J, with 8 bases between. The CDR3 runs 13 residues.

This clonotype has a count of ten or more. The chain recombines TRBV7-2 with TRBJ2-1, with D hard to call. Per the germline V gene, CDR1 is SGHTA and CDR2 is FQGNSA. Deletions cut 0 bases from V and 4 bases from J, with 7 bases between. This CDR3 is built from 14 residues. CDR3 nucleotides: TGTGCCAGCAGCTTAGCTGGCAGGTACAATGAGCAGTTCTTC. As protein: CASSLAGRYNEQFF.

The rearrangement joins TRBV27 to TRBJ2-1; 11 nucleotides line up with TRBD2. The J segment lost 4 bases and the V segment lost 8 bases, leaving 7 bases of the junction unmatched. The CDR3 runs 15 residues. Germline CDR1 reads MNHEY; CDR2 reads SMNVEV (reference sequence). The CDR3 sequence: CASASSGRNYNEQFF. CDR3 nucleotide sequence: TGTGCCAGCGCTTCTAGCGGGAGGAATTACAATGAGCAGTTCTTC.

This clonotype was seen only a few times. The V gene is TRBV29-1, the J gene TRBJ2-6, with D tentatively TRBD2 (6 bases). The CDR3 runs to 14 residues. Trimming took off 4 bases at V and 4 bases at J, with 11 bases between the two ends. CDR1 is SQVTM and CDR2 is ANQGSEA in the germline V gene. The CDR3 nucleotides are TGCAGCGTTGGAACGGGGGACGGGGCCAACGTCCTGACTTTC. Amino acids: CSVGTGDGANVLTF. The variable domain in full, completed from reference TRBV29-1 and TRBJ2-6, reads SAVISQKPSRDICQRGTSLTIQCQVDSQVTMMFWYRQQPGQSLTLIATANQGSEATYESGFVIDKFPISRPNLTFSTLTVSNMSPEDSSIYLCSVGTGDGANVLTFGAGSRLTVL.

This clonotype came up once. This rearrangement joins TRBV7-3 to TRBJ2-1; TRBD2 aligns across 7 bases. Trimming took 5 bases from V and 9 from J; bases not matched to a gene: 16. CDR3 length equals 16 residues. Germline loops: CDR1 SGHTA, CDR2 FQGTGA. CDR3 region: CASSPDGGRAFSEQFF. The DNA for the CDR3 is TGTGCCAGCAGCCCCGACGGTGGGAGGGCCTTCAGTGAGCAGTTCTTC.

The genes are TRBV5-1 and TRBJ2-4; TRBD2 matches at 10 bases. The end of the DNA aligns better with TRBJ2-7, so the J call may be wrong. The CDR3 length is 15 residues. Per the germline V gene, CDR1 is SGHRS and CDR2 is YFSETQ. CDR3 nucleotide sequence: TGCGCCAGCAGCCCTCTAGCGGGAGCTGGCAACGAGCAGTACTTC. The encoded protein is CASSPLAGAGNEQYF.

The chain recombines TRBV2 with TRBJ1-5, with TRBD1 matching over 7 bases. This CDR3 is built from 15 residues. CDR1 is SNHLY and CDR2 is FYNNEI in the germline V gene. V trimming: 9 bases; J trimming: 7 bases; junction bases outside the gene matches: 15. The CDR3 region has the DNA TGTGCCAGTAACCGGGACAGAGGGCTGGAGCAGCCCCAGCATTTT. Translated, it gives CASNRDRGLEQPQHF.

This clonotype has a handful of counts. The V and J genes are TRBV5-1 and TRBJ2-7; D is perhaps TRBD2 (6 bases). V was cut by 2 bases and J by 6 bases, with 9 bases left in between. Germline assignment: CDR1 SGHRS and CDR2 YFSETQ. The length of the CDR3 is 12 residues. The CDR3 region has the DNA TGCGCCAGCAGCTTCCGGGGAGGCGAGCAGTACTTC. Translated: CASSFRGGEQYF.

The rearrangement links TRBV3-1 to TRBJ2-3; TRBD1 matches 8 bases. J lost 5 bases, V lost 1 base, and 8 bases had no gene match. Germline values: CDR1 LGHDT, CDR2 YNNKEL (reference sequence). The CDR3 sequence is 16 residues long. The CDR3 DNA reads TGTGCCAGCAGCCAAGGTGGCAGGGGGCTAGGAGATACGCAGTATTTT. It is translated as CASSQGGRGLGDTQYF.

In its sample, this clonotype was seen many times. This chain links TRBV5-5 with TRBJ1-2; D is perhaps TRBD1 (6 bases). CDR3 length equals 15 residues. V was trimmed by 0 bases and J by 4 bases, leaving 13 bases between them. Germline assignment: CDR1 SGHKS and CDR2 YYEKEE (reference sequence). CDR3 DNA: TGTGCCAGCAGCTTGGCGGGGGGCGCAAGCTATGGCTACACCTTC. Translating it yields CASSLAGGASYGYTF.

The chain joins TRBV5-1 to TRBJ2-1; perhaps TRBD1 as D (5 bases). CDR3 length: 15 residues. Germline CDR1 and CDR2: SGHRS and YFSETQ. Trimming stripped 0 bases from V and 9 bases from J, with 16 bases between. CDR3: CASSLGRALVGEQFF. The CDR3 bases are TGCGCCAGCAGCTTGGGCAGGGCCCTAGTCGGTGAGCAGTTCTTC.

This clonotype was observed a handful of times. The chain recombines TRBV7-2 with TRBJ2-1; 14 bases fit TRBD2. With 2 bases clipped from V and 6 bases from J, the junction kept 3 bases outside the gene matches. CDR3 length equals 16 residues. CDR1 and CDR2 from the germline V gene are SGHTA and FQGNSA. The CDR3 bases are TGTGCCAGCAGCTTATGGGGACTAGCGGGAGTCAATGAGCAGTTCTTC. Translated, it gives CASSLWGLAGVNEQFF.

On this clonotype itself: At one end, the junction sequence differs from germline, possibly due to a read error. CDR3 DNA sequence: TGCGCCAGCAGCGGATCCGGGACAGCTTACGGGCAGTACTTC. Residues: CASSGSGTAYGQYF. The chain uses TRBV5-1 and TRBJ2-7; 7 bases line up with TRBD1. Germline-derived CDR1 and CDR2 are SGHRS and YFSETQ. The CDR3 has 14 amino acids.